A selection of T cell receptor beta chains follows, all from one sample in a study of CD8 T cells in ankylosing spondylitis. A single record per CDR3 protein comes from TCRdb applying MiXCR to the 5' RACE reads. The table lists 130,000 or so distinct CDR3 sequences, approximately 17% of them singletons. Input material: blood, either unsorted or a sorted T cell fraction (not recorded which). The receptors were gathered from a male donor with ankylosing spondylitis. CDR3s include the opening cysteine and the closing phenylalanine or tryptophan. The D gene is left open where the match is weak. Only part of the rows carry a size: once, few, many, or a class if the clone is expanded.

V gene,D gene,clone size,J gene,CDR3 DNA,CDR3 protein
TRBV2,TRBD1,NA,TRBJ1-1,TGTGCCAGAAGACAGGGAATGAACACTGAAGCTTTCTTT,CARRQGMNTEAFF
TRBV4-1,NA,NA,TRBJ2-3,TGCGCCAGCAGCCAAGATCCGGCAGATACGCAGTATTTT,CASSQDPADTQYF
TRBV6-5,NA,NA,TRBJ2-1,TGTGCCAGCAGTTACTCGCCTCCGGGCCCTCAAGTTGGTGAGCAGTTCTTC,CASSYSPPGPQVGEQFF
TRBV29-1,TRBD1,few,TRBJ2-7,TGCAGCGTTGAAGGAAACCCCCGGGACAGAGTTTACGAGCAGTACTTC,CSVEGNPRDRVYEQYF
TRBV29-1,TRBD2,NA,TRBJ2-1,TGCAGCGTTGAAGGGGGTCCAGCGGGGGTTTACAATGAGCAGTTCTTC,CSVEGGPAGVYNEQFF
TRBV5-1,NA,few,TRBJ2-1,TGCGCCAGCATCCCGGGGGGCGCCAGGGGTGGTGAGCAGTTCTTC,CASIPGGARGGEQFF
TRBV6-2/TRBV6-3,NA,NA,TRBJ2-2,TGTGCCAGCAGTTACGGGCAGTCCGGGGAGCTGTTTTTT,CASSYGQSGELFF
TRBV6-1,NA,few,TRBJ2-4,TGTGCCAGCAGAGGCAGGCGGGCCAAAAACATTCAGTACTTC,CASRGRRAKNIQYF
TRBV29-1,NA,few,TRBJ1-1,TGCAGCGTTCCGGTGAACACTGAAGCTTTCTTT,CSVPVNTEAFF
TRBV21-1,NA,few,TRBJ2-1,TGTGCCAGCAGCTTTCGCCCTAGCGGGAGCATCAATGAGCAGTTCTTC,CASSFRPSGSINEQFF
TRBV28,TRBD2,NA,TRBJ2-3,TGTGCCAGCAGACCCTTACTTGCGGGAGGGACAGATACGCAGTATTTT,CASRPLLAGGTDTQYF
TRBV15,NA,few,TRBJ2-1,TGTGCCACCAGCAGAGCCTTCGGGCGGGTCAATGAGCAGTTCTTC,CATSRAFGRVNEQFF
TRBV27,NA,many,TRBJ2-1,TGTGCCAGCAGCCCTAATTACAATGAGCAGTTCTTC,CASSPNYNEQFF
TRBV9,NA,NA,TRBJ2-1,TGTGCCAGCAGCGTAGCGGGGGTCTCCTACAATGAGCAGTTCTTC,CASSVAGVSYNEQFF
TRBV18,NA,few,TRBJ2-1,TGTGCCAGCTCACCGCCGGTGGGGTCAAATGAGCAGTTCTTC,CASSPPVGSNEQFF
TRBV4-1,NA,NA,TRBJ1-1,TGCGCCAGCAGCCAAGGCAGGGTGAACACTGAAGCTTTCTTT,CASSQGRVNTEAFF
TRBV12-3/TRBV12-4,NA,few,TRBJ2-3,TGTGCCAGCAGTTTTGAAGGGGAGGGCACAGATACGCAGTATTTT,CASSFEGEGTDTQYF
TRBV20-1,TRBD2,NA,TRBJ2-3,TGCAGTGCATATATTGGGGGAGGGGCTAGCGGGCTCGAAGTTGTTTGGTCAGATACGCAGTATTTT,CSAYIGGGASGLEVVWSDTQYF
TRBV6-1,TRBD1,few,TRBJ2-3,TGTGCCAGCAGTCAGATACAGGGGCGCACAGATACGCAGTATTTT,CASSQIQGRTDTQYF
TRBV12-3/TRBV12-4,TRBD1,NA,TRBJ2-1,TGTGCCAGCAGGGGACAGGGGGTTGAGCAGTTCTTC,CASRGQGVEQFF
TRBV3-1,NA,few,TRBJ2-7,TGTGCCAGCAGCCATCCAGGTTACGAGCAGTACTTC,CASSHPGYEQYF
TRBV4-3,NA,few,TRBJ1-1,TGCGCCAGCAGCCAATTCGGGGGGGGCGTCGTGAACACTGAAGCTTTCTTT,CASSQFGGGVVNTEAFF
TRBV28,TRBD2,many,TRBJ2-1,TGTGCCAGCAGTTTAGTAGCGGGAGCCTACAATGAGCAGTTCTTC,CASSLVAGAYNEQFF
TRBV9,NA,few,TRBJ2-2,TGTGCCAGCAGCGTAGGGGTTGGCGGGGAGCTGTTTTTT,CASSVGVGGELFF
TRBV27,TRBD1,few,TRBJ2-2,TGTGCCAGCACCCCTCGACAGGGCTCGAACACCGGGGAGCTGTTTTTT,CASTPRQGSNTGELFF
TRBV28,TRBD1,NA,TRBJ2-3,TGTGCCAGCAGTTTAGTGGCCTACAGGGGCCCATATAGCACAGATACGCAGTATTTT,CASSLVAYRGPYSTDTQYF
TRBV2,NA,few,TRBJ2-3,TGTGCCAGCAGTGACTCGGCACTCACAGATACGCAGTATTTT,CASSDSALTDTQYF
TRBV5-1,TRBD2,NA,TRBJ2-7,TGCGCCAGCACAGTTGTAGCGGGAGGGCCTGACGAGCAGTACTTC,CASTVVAGGPDEQYF
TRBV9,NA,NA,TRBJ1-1,TGTGCCAGCAGCGTAGGAGCTCGGGGGAGTTGGACTGAAGCTTTCTTT,CASSVGARGSWTEAFF